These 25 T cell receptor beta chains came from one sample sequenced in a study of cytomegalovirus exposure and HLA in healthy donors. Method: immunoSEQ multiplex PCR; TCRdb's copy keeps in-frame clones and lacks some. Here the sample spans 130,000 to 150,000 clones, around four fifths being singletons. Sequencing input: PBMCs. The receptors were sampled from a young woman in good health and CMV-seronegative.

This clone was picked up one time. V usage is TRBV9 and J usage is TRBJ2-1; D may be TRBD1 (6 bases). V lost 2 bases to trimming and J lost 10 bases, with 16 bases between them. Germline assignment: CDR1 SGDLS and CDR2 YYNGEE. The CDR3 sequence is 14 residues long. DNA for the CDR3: TGTGCCAGCAGCGTGAATACAGGGCAGGGCGAGCAGTTCTTC. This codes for CASSVNTGQGEQFF.

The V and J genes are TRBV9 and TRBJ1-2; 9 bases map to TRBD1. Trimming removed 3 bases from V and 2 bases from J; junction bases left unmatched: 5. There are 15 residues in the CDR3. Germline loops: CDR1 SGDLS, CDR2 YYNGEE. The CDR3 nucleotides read TGTGCCAGCAGCGCGGGACAGGGCGGGAACTATGGCTACACCTTC. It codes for CASSAGQGGNYGYTF.

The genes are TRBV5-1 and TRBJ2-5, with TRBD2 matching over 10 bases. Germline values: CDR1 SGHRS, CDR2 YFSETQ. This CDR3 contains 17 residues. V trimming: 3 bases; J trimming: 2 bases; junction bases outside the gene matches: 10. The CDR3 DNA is TGCGCCAGCAGCTCGGAAACTAGCGGGGTGTTACAAGAGACCCAGTACTTC. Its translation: CASSSETSGVLQETQYF.

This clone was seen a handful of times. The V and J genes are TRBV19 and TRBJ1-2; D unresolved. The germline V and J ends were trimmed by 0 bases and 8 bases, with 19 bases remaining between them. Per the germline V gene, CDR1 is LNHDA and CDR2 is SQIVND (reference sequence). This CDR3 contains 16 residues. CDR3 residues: CASSIDFDTFSRGYTF. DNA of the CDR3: TGTGCCAGTAGTATAGATTTCGATACTTTTTCGAGGGGCTACACCTTC. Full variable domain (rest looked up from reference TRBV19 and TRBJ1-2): DGGITQSPKYLFRKEGQNVTLSCEQNLNHDAMYWYRQDPGQGLRLIYYSQIVNDFQKGDIAEGYSVSREKKESFPLTVTSAQKNPTAFYLCASSIDFDTFSRGYTFGSGTRLTVV.

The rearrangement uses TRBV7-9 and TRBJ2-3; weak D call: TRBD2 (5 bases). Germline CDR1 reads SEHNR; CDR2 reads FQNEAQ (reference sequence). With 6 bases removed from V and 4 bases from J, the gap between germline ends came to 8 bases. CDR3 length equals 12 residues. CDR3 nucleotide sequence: TGTGCCAGCAGGACGGGGTCAGATACGCAGTATTTT. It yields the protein CASRTGSDTQYF.

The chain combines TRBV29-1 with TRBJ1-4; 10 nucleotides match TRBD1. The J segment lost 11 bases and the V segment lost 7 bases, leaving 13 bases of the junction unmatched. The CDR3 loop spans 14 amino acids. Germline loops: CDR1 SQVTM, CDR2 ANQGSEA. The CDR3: CSAKTGTGVSKLFF. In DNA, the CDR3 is TGCAGCGCAAAAACCGGGACAGGGGTTTCCAAACTGTTTTTT. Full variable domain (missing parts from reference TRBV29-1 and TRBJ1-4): SAVISQKPSRDICQRGTSLTIQCQVDSQVTMMFWYRQQPGQSLTLIATANQGSEATYESGFVIDKFPISRPNLTFSTLTVSNMSPEDSSIYLCSAKTGTGVSKLFFGSGTQLSVL.

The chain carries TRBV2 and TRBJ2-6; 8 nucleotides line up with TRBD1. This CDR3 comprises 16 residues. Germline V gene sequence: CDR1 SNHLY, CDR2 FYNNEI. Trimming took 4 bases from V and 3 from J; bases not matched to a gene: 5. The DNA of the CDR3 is TGTGCCAGCAGTGCGGGCAGGGGGCTTGGGGCCAACGTCCTGACTTTC. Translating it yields CASSAGRGLGANVLTF.

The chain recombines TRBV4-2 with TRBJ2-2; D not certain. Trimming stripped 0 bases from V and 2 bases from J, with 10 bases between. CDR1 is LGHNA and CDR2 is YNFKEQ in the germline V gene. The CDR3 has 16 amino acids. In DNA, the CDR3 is TGTGCCAGCAGCCAAGAAAGCGCTAGAAACACCGGGGAGCTGTTTTTT. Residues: CASSQESARNTGELFF.

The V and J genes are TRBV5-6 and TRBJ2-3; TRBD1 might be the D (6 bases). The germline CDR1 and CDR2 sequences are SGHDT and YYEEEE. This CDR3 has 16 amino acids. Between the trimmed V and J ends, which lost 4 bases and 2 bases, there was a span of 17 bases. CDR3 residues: CASSPEDRIYTDTQYF. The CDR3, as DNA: TGTGCCAGCAGCCCAGAAGACAGGATCTACACAGATACGCAGTATTTT.

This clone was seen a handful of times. The CDR3 bases are TGTGCCAGCAGCCCCTCCTTTTTTGCGGGGGGGCTCTACGAGCAGTACTTC. Amino acid sequence: CASSPSFFAGGLYEQYF. This sequence joins TRBV11-2 and TRBJ2-7; 9 positions agree with TRBD2. Germline CDR1 and CDR2: SGHAT and FQNNGV. CDR3 size: 17 residues. Trimming at V came to 5 bases and at J to 3 bases, leaving 14 bases not matched to a gene.

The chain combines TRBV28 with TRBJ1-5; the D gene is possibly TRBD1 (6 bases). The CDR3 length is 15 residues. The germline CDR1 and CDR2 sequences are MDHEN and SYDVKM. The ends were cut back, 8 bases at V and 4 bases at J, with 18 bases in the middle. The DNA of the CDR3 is TGTGCCAGCGGTCTTACAGGACAGCCTAATCAGCCCCAGCATTTT. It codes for CASGLTGQPNQPQHF.

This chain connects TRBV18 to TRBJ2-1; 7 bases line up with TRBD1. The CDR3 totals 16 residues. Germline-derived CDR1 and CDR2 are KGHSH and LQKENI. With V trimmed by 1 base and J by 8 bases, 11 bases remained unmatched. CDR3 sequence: CASSPLWTGGLDEQFF. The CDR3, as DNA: TGTGCCAGCTCACCACTATGGACAGGTGGATTGGATGAGCAGTTCTTC.

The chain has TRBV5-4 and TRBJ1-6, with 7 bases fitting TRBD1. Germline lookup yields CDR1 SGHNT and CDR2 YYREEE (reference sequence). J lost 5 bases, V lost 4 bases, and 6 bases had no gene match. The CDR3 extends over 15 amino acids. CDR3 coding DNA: TGTGCCAGCAGCGCCGGGACAGCCGATAATTCACCCCTCCACTTT. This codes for CASSAGTADNSPLHF. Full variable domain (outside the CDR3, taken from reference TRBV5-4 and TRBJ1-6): ETGVTQSPTHLIKTRGQQVTLRCSSQSGHNTVSWYQQALGQGPQFIFQYYREEENGRGNFPPRFSGLQFPNYSSELNVNALELDDSALYLCASSAGTADNSPLHFGNGTRLTVT.

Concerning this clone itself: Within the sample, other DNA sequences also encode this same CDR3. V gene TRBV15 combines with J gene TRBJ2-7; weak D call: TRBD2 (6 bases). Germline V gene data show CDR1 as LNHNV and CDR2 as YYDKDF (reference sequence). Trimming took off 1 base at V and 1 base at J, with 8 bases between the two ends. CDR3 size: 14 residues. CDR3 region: CATSRAGGSYEQYF. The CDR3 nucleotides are TGTGCCACCAGCAGAGCCGGGGGATCCTACGAGCAGTACTTC. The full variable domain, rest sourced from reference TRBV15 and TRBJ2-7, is DAMVIQNPRYQVTQFGKPVTLSCSQTLNHNVMYWYQQKSSQAPKLLFHYYDKDFNNEADTPDNFQSRRPNTSFCFLDIRSPGLGDTAMYLCATSRAGGSYEQYFGPGTRLTVT.

CDR3 region: CASSLGGARNSPLHF. CDR3 in DNA: TGTGCCAGCAGTTTAGGGGGGGCGCGGAATTCACCCCTCCACTTT. This chain joins TRBV28 and TRBJ1-6; tentatively, D is TRBD1 (6 bases). The CDR3 covers 15 residues. Germline loops: CDR1 MDHEN, CDR2 SYDVKM. Trimming took 2 bases from V and 7 from J, leaving 12 bases between them.

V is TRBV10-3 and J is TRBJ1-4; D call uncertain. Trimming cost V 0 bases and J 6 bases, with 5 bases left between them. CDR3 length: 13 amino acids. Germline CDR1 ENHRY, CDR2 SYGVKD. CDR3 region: CAISESPYEKLFF. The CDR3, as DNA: TGTGCCATCAGTGAGTCCCCATATGAAAAACTGTTTTTT.

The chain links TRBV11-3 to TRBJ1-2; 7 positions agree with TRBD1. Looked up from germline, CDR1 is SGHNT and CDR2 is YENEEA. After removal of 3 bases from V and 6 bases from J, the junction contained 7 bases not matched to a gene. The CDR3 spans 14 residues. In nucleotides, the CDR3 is TGTGCCAGCAGCTTTAAGGGGGCCCACGATGGCTACACCTTC. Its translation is CASSFKGAHDGYTF.

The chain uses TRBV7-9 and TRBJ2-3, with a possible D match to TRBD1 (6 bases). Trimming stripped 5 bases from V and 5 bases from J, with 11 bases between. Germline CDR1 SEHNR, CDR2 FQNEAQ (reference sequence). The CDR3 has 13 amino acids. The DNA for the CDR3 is TGTGCCAGCAGCAGAGGGGGTCAAGATACGCAGTATTTT. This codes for CASSRGGQDTQYF.

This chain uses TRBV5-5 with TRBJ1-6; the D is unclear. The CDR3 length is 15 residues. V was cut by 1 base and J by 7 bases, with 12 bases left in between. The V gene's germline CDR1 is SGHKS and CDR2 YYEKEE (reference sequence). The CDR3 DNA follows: TGTGCCAGCAGCTTGTCCCTAAGTTCCAATTCACCCCTCCACTTT. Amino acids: CASSLSLSSNSPLHF.

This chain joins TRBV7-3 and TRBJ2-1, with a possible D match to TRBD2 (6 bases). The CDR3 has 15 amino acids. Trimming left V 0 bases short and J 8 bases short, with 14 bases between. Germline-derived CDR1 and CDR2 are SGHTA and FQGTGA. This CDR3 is CASSLTWGRGDEQFF. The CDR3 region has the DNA TGTGCCAGCAGCTTAACGTGGGGCCGCGGGGATGAGCAGTTCTTC.

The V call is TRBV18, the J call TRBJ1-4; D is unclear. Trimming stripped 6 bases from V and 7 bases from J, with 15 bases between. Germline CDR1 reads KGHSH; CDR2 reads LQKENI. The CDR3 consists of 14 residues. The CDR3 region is CASSPLAGGEKLFF. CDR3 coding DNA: TGTGCCAGCTCTCCCCTCGCCGGAGGTGAAAAACTGTTTTTT.

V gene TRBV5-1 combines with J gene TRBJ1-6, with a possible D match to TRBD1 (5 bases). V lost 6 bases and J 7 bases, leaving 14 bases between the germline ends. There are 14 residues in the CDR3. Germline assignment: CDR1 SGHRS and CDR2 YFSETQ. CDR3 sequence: CASKTSGINSPLHF. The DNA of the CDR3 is TGCGCCAGCAAAACGTCAGGGATCAATTCACCCCTCCACTTT.

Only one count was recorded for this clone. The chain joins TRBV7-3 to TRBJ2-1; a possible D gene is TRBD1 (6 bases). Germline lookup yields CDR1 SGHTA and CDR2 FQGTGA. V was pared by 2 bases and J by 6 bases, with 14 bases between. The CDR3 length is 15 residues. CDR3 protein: CASSLSWGPGNEQFF. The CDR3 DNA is TGTGCCAGCAGCTTATCGTGGGGGCCAGGCAATGAGCAGTTCTTC.

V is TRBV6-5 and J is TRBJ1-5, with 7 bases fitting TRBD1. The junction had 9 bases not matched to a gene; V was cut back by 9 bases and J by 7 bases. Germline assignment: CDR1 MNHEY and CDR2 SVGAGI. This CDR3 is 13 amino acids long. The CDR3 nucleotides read TGTGCCAGTTCGAGACAGGGAGGCCAGCCCCAGCATTTT. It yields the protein CASSRQGGQPQHF.

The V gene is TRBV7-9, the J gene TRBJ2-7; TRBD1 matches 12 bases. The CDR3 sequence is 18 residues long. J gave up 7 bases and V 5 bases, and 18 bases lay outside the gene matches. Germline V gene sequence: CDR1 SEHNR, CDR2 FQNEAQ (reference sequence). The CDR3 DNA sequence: TGTGCCAGCAGCCGCCGGAGGGGCTCGGGACAGGGGGCCCTGGAGCAGTACTTC. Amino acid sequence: CASSRRRGSGQGALEQYF.